These 14 T cell receptor beta chains were all obtained from the same sample, sequenced in a study of blood T cell repertoires in COVID-19. Data came from immunoSEQ multiplex PCR; TCRdb stores just in-frame clones and leaves some out. The sample lists approximately 120,000 clones, approximately 90% occurring once. What was sequenced was peripheral blood. These receptors all stem from a woman aged 80 or older with acute or convalescent COVID-19.

The DNA for the CDR3 is TGTGCCAGCAGCAGGAACGTCCCGGTCGGGATGGGCTACACCTTC. This encodes CASSRNVPVGMGYTF. The rearrangement links TRBV21-1 to TRBJ1-2. TRBV21-1 is recorded as a pseudogene. The CDR3 consists of 15 residues.

The gene calls are TRBV20-1 and TRBJ2-5, with D unresolved. The germline CDR1 and CDR2 sequences are DFQATT and SNEGSKA (reference sequence). The CDR3 has 10 residues. CDR3 amino acids: CSADWETQYF. The DNA for the CDR3 is TGCAGCGCCGACTGGGAGACCCAGTACTTC.

The chain is built from TRBV10-3 and TRBJ1-1, with TRBD1 matching over 8 bases. With V trimmed by 8 bases and J by 4 bases, 3 bases remained unmatched. This CDR3 region has 12 residues. Germline loops: CDR1 ENHRY, CDR2 SYGVKD. This CDR3 is CAIARGLTEAFF. For the CDR3, the DNA is TGTGCCATCGCCAGGGGGCTCACTGAAGCTTTCTTT.

The chain combines TRBV7-9 with TRBJ2-3; D may be TRBD2 (6 bases). The CDR3 covers 16 residues. Per germline, CDR1 SEHNR and CDR2 FQNEAQ (reference sequence). V was cut by 8 bases and J by 2 bases, with 20 bases left in between. CDR3 amino acids: CASAPWRGRYTDTQYF. The CDR3 coding sequence is TGTGCCAGCGCACCATGGAGGGGCCGCTACACAGATACGCAGTATTTT.

The V and J genes are TRBV7-2 and TRBJ2-4; D gene unclear. The germline gives CDR1 SGHTA, CDR2 FQGNSA. The CDR3 has 13 amino acids. V lost 0 bases and J 6 bases, leaving 6 bases between the germline ends. CDR3 sequence: CASSLAQLNIQYF. In DNA, the CDR3 is TGTGCCAGCAGCTTAGCACAGCTAAACATTCAGTACTTC.

The chain joins TRBV6-2 or TRBV6-3 to TRBJ2-7, with 9 bases matching TRBD1. V shed 2 bases and J 0 bases; nucleotides not matched to a gene: 2. The CDR3 spans 15 residues. Germline values: CDR1 MNHEY, CDR2 SVGEGT. As DNA, the CDR3 is TGTGCCAGCAGTTACGGGACAGGGACCTCCTACGAGCAGTACTTC. It specifies CASSYGTGTSYEQYF.

V and J are TRBV5-4 and TRBJ2-7; TRBD2 aligns across 9 bases. CDR1 is SGHNT and CDR2 is YYREEE in the germline V gene (reference sequence). The CDR3 contains 15 residues. V gave up 2 bases and J gave up 2 bases; unmatched junction bases: 5. CDR3 in DNA: TGTGCCAGCAGCTTTGGTCTAGCGGGGACCTACGAGCAGTACTTC. As protein: CASSFGLAGTYEQYF.

The rearrangement links TRBV19 to TRBJ2-7; tentative D call: TRBD2 (5 bases). V shed 7 bases and J shed 5 bases, with 15 bases lying between them. This CDR3 is built from 13 residues. Germline CDR1 LNHDA, CDR2 SQIVND (reference sequence). CDR3: CASTHPGVHEQYF. CDR3 nucleotide sequence: TGTGCCAGTACCCACCCCGGGGTCCACGAGCAGTACTTC.

As regards this clone: The junction shows a germline mismatch at one end, possibly a read error. The chain carries TRBV7-7 and TRBJ2-1; tentatively, D is TRBD2 (5 bases). Germline CDR1 SSHAT, CDR2 FNYEAQ (reference sequence). This CDR3 has 14 residues. For the CDR3, the DNA is TGTGCTAGCAGCTTAGCGTCAGTTAACAATGAGCAGTTCTTC. It is translated as CASSLASVNNEQFF.

J is TRBJ1-1 and V is TRBV28; D call uncertain. CDR1 is MDHEN and CDR2 is SYDVKM in the germline V gene. V was pared by 2 bases and J by 2 bases, with 12 bases between. The CDR3 consists of 15 residues. For the CDR3, the DNA is TGTGCCAGCAGTTTACACGGGGTCCGAAACACTGAAGCTTTCTTT. This encodes CASSLHGVRNTEAFF.

The DNA for the CDR3 is TGTGCCAGCAGCTTGGGACAGACAACTAATGAAAAACTGTTTTTT. Residues: CASSLGQTTNEKLFF. This sequence joins TRBV13 and TRBJ1-4; 7 nucleotides agree with TRBD1. Trimming removed 3 bases from V and 0 bases from J; junction bases left unmatched: 1. The CDR3 is 15 amino acids. CDR1 is PRHDT, CDR2 FYEKMQ, per germline (reference sequence).

This chain uses TRBV4-1 with TRBJ2-3, with 8 positions matching TRBD1. V lost 0 bases and J lost 2; bases outside the gene matches: 4. The CDR3 covers 16 residues. Germline-derived CDR1 and CDR2 are MGHRA and YSYEKL. CDR3 loop: CASSQEEQGDTDTQYF. Written as DNA, the CDR3 is TGCGCCAGCAGCCAAGAGGAACAGGGGGACACAGATACGCAGTATTTT.

The J gene is TRBJ2-7, the V gene TRBV6-2 or TRBV6-3; TRBD2 matches at 14 bases. Trimming took 6 bases from V and 6 from J; bases not matched to a gene: 16. Germline-derived CDR1 and CDR2 are MNHEY and SVGEGT. The CDR3 has 18 amino acids. Written as DNA, the CDR3 is TGTGCCAGCAGGCCTATGAGGACTAGCGGGGGGCAAAAGGGCGAGCAGTACTTC. Its translation: CASRPMRTSGGQKGEQYF.

J is TRBJ2-3 and V is TRBV18; 9 bases agree with TRBD2. The CDR3 is made up of 17 amino acids. Germline CDR1 is KGHSH and CDR2 is LQKENI. V gave up 1 base and J gave up 2 bases; unmatched junction bases: 7. The CDR3 reads CASSPRSLAGSTDTQYF. In DNA form, the CDR3 reads TGTGCCAGCTCACCACGTAGTCTAGCGGGGTCCACAGATACGCAGTATTTT.